This T cell receptor (beta chain) was identified in a study of blood T cell repertoires in COVID-19. Study context: In each case, the material was cDNA or gDNA derived from T cells, B-cell-depleted T cells, or PBMCs.

The CDR3 loop spans 12 amino acids. The germline gives CDR1 SQVTM, CDR2 ANQGSEA. V lost 4 bases and J 7 bases, leaving 13 bases between the germline ends. Study processing details: Counts of nucleated cells, estimated from reference gene primer amplification, were obtained. This table comes from immunoSEQ multiplex PCR, and its TCRdb copy is limited to in-frame clones, with some not included. D and trimming were read from the DNA, whereas the V and J calls and clone size are those reported in that table. The profile shows 250,000 to 300,000 clones, roughly nine tenths of them singletons. This study enrolled people aged about 18 to 90 from around 26 US geographic areas. Assignments of participants to cohorts depended upon their own reported clinical history.

Sequencing input: PBMCs or T cells enriched from blood (not recorded which). The chain carries TRBV29-1 and TRBJ1-2; D gene uncertain. The receptor comes from a human donor in a cohort exposed to, infected with or recovered from COVID-19 (not recorded which). The donor label of this sample is uncertain. In DNA form, the CDR3 reads TGCAGCGTTGGTAGCCACGTCAGTGGCTACACCTTC. Amino acids: CSVGSHVSGYTF.